This TCR beta chain was profiled in a study of cytomegalovirus exposure and HLA in healthy donors. Clones were sequenced by immunoSEQ multiplex PCR, and TCRdb holds only the in-frame ones, with some missing. The data hold over 100,000 clones, with roughly 90% observed a single time. The germline CDR1 and CDR2 sequences are SGHTA and FQGNSA. CDR3 size: 15 residues. V trimming: 0 bases; J trimming: 3 bases; junction bases outside the gene matches: 5. Sequencing used PBMCs. This sequence joins TRBV7-2 and TRBJ2-7; 7 bases are a match to TRBD2. The receptor was derived from a man aged 25-45 years in good health and CMV-seronegative. This CDR3 reads CASSLAGRGYYEQYF. DNA for the CDR3: TGTGCCAGCAGCTTAGCGGGGCGGGGGTACTACGAGCAGTACTTC.